The entry that follows covers one TCR beta chain sequence. Its antigen is still unknown. TCRdb keeps only in-frame clones here, not all; method: immunoSEQ multiplex PCR. The sample lists about 150,000 clones, about 85% occurring once. Indicated time point: baseline pretreatment blood. Noted treatment: 15 Gy SBRT to primary tumor, nephrectomy 4 weeks later. Radiation-treated patients gave blood at baseline, week 2 and week 4. The tumor was a clear cell renal cell carcinoma. These data originate in a study of radiation and T cells in renal cell carcinoma. Study in general: Nephrectomy followed 15 Gy stereotactic body radiation by 4 weeks.

Trimming removed 6 bases at V and 8 bases at J, with 8 bases between. CDR1 is DFQATT and CDR2 is SNEGSKA in the germline V gene (reference sequence). The CDR3 consists of 10 residues. Regarding the study as a whole: Top tumor clonotypes rose in blood 2 weeks post-radiation, then contracted.

This specimen consisted of blood, obtained from a patient whose treatment included radiotherapy and nephrectomy. The rearrangement links TRBV20-1 to TRBJ2-1; D is undetermined. The sequence derives from a woman in her 70s with renal cell carcinoma. The CDR3 reads CSARRDEQFF. The CDR3 DNA is TGCAGTGCCCGGCGAGATGAGCAGTTCTTC.